The clone carrying this TCR beta chain appeared a few times. Its antigen is as yet unknown. The data originate from a study of CD8+ T cells in alopecia areata. Turning to the study itself: Treated patients took oral tofacitinib at 5 to 10 mg twice daily.

cDNA reverse transcribed from extracted RNA served as the sequencing template. The method was immunoSEQ multiplex PCR; TCRdb's version includes in-frame clones alone and lacks a portion of them. The data show about 97,000 clones, around 38% seen once. CDR3 length: 15 amino acids. V gave up 5 bases and J gave up 2 bases; unmatched junction bases: 5. Germline V lookup: CDR1 LNHNV, CDR2 YYDKDF (reference sequence). Study-level results: Sharing of TCRs across patients appeared less clear than in mice, possibly for HLA-related reasons.

Sequenced sample: CD4+ T cells sorted from blood. The TCR was taken from a human donor with alopecia areata. The V call is TRBV15, the J call TRBJ2-5; the match to TRBD2 covers 10 bases. The CDR3 region has the DNA TGTGCCACCAGCGACGGGACTAGCGTACAAGAGACCCAGTACTTC. Its translation: CATSDGTSVQETQYF.